The clone carrying this T cell receptor (beta chain) was counted between two and nine times. Reverse transcription of extracted RNA yielded cDNA, which provided the sequencing template. Assay used: immunoSEQ multiplex PCR; TCRdb lists only in-frame clones, some missing. This table holds fewer than 200,000 clones, roughly three fifths found once. Treatment reported: oral pan-JAK inhibitor, 5-10 mg twice daily. Alopecia areata patients provided lesional scalp punch biopsies and peripheral blood. This entry comes from a study of CD8+ T cells in alopecia areata. Background on the study: Treatment of the treated patients consisted of oral tofacitinib, 5 to 10 mg twice daily. The percentage of affected scalp area served as the score of severity for treated patients.

This CDR3 spans 19 amino acids. Trimming removed 0 bases from V and 3 bases from J, with 19 bases in between. Germline loops: CDR1 SGHRS, CDR2 YFSETQ. This sequence was found in a human donor with alopecia areata. The sequencing used CD8+ T cells sorted from blood, collected at week 24, from a patient treated with tofacitinib. The J gene is TRBJ2-6, the V gene TRBV5-1; D remains unclear. The chain's CDR3 is CASSLESPVDWGGANVLTF. The CDR3, as DNA: TGCGCCAGCAGCTTGGAGAGTCCAGTCGACTGGGGTGGGGCCAACGTCCTGACTTTC.